A selection of T cell receptor beta chains follows, all from one sample in a study of blood T cell repertoires in COVID-19. Clones were read by immunoSEQ multiplex PCR, and TCRdb kept only the in-frame ones, dropping some. The data hold approximately 60,000 clones, with 76% observed a single time. What was sequenced was peripheral blood. The receptors originated from a woman aged 80 or over with acute or convalescent COVID-19. Each CDR3 is given with its conserved first and last residue. D genes are given only for firm matches. Clone size, where shown, is once, few, many, or a class for clones that have expanded.

j_call	v_call	d_call	clone_size	cdr3_nt	cdr3_aa
TRBJ1-4	TRBV19	NA	NA	TGTGCCTCACAGGGTTTACGGTCTCGGGAAAAACTGTTTTTT	CASQGLRSREKLFF
TRBJ2-1	TRBV3-1/TRBV3-2	TRBD2	few	TGTGCCAGCAGCCAAAAGGCTAGCGGGAGGGAGAGTGAGCAGTTCTTC	CASSQKASGRESEQFF
TRBJ2-6	TRBV4-2	NA	NA	TGTGCCAGCAGCCAAGATGAGGGGGCCAACGTCCTGACTTTC	CASSQDEGANVLTF
TRBJ2-7	TRBV13	TRBD1	NA	TGTGCCAGCAGCTTACCCCAGGGGGCGCCCGAGCAGTACTTC	CASSLPQGAPEQYF
TRBJ1-1	TRBV28	NA	NA	TGTGCCAGCGGCGCGTTGTTAGTTCGGGTCACTGAAGCTTTCTTT	CASGALLVRVTEAFF
TRBJ1-2	TRBV28	NA	NA	TGTGCCAGCAGTTCCCCACAGGCTCCTAGCTACACCTTC	CASSSPQAPSYTF
TRBJ2-1	TRBV5-1	NA	NA	TGCGCCAGCAGCCGGGACTCCTACAATGAGCAGTTCTTC	CASSRDSYNEQFF
TRBJ1-1	TRBV18	TRBD1	NA	TGTGCCAGCTCACCTCCACAGGGGGCAGAAGCTTTCTTT	CASSPPQGAEAFF
TRBJ1-1	TRBV10-3	NA	NA	TGTGCCATCAGTGAGTCAGGGGATGAAGCTTTCTTT	CAISESGDEAFF
TRBJ2-7	TRBV5-1	TRBD1	NA	TGCGCCGGCCCCCGGGACAGCCTTACGGGCGAGCAGTACTTC	CAGPRDSLTGEQYF
TRBJ2-2	TRBV7-2	TRBD2	many	TGTGCCAGCAGCTTAGCGCCAGCGGGGACGAACACCGGGGAGCTGTTTTTT	CASSLAPAGTNTGELFF
TRBJ1-4	TRBV7-6	NA	NA	TGTGCCAGCAGCCTTGAATTCGACAGGCGTGGAAAACTGTTTTTT	CASSLEFDRRGKLFF
TRBJ1-5	TRBV7-2	TRBD1	few	TGTGCCAGCAGCTTAGCGGGACAGGGGTATCAGCCCCAGCATTTT	CASSLAGQGYQPQHF
TRBJ2-3	TRBV18	TRBD2	few	TGTGCCAGCTCCGGACTAGCGGGAGTTGGGACAGATACGCAGTATTTT	CASSGLAGVGTDTQYF
TRBJ1-5	TRBV6-2/TRBV6-3	NA	NA	TGTGCCAGCAGTTACCCGAACCAGGGAAATCAGCCCCAGCATTTT	CASSYPNQGNQPQHF
TRBJ1-5	TRBV6-5	TRBD1	NA	TGTGCCAGCAGTACCCAGACAGGGGGCAATCAGCCCCAGCATTTT	CASSTQTGGNQPQHF